Given below is one T cell receptor beta chain in context. Its specificity is not known. The CDR3 has 13 residues. Trimming removed 2 bases at V and 6 bases at J, with 7 bases between. Germline values: CDR1 LNHDA, CDR2 SQIVND (reference sequence). Sequencing used immunoSEQ multiplex PCR; TCRdb keeps in-frame clones, though not all of them. The table includes some 1,500 clones, roughly a quarter detected once. Free of atypia, the adjacent lung was collected at least 2 cm away from the tumor margin. This sample stems from a study of T cells in localized non-small cell lung cancer. Study results and limitations: Peak T cell clonality was found in uninvolved adjacent lung, exceeding tumor. There were a median around 57 of the top 100 tumor clones appearing in adjacent lung.

The V call is TRBV19, the J call TRBJ2-2; D is undetermined. The receptor was derived from a woman between 18 and 55 years old with stage III lung adenocarcinoma. The sequencing here drew on normal lung tissue next to the tumor, taken before any cancer treatment. For the CDR3, the DNA is TGTGCCAGTAGTATATATAGGGCCGGGGAGCTGTTTTTT. This translates into CASSIYRAGELFF.